This T cell receptor (beta chain) originates from a study of T cell responses to AZD1222 COVID-19 vaccine. Study results and caveats: At baseline, seropositivity was found in only a handful of AZD1222 recipients. Regions 160-218 and 743-854 held dominance among vaccine-associated CD4 TCRs, which spanned spike. Females made up more of the donors, who were largely white British, and clonal diversity may have come out too low. Repertoires were obtained solely post-peak T cell response.

V lost 0 bases to trimming and J lost 4 bases; unmatched junction nucleotides: 7. Germline V gene lookup returns CDR1 SGHNT and CDR2 YYREEE (reference sequence). The CDR3 loop spans 15 amino acids. This clone was seen only once. Its specificity is not known. Assay used: immunoSEQ multiplex PCR; TCRdb lists only in-frame clones, some missing. The sample yields about 150,000 clones, 80% to 95% seen once. The V gene is TRBV5-4, the J gene TRBJ2-7, with 7 bases identical to TRBD1. The sequencing here drew on peripheral blood, taken on day 0 of AZD1222 vaccination. The TCR originated in an adult in good health. CDR3 protein: CASSLGQGSLYEQYF. The CDR3 coding sequence is TGTGCCAGCAGCTTGGGACAGGGATCGCTTTACGAGCAGTACTTC. The full variable domain, its missing parts supplied by reference TRBV5-4 and TRBJ2-7, is ETGVTQSPTHLIKTRGQQVTLRCSSQSGHNTVSWYQQALGQGPQFIFQYYREEENGRGNFPPRFSGLQFPNYSSELNVNALELDDSALYLCASSLGQGSLYEQYFGPGTRLTVT.